This TCR beta chain appears in the sequencing data of a study of cytomegalovirus exposure and HLA in healthy donors. Findings and caveats of the study: The TCR clusters that emerged in the first cohort tended, a later analysis found, to co-occur in the 110 or so validation repertoires.

Germline CDR1 is MDHEN and CDR2 is SYDVKM. V was trimmed by 7 bases and J by 0 bases, leaving 22 bases between them. The CDR3 runs 17 residues. Clones were read by immunoSEQ multiplex PCR, and TCRdb kept only the in-frame ones, dropping some. The table lists 120,000 or so clones, about 88% of them singletons. In this sample, this clone turned up many times. Its antigen is as yet unknown. This receptor was identified in a woman aged 18-29 years in good health and CMV-seronegative. The rearrangement links TRBV28 to TRBJ2-7; the D gene is possibly TRBD1 (6 bases). The sequenced material came from PBMCs. The CDR3 sequence is CASIGDFNEGDSYEQYF. The DNA for the CDR3 is TGTGCCAGCATCGGTGACTTTAATGAGGGGGACTCCTACGAGCAGTACTTC.